This T cell receptor (beta chain) was recorded in a study of cytomegalovirus exposure and HLA in healthy donors. Study-wide results and limits: Three chains tied to CMV proved CMV antigen-specific in vitro. Some TCR beta chains (more than 150 of them) were listed as cytomegalovirus-associated. Subsequent analysis of the 120 or so validation repertoires found a tendency for first-cohort TCR clusters to co-occur.

Germline CDR1 is SGHAT and CDR2 is FQNNGV. Trimming removed 5 bases from V and 4 bases from J; junction bases left unmatched: 9. This CDR3 has 15 residues. TCRdb's table, derived via immunoSEQ multiplex PCR, lists solely in-frame clones and lacks some. The table lists fewer than 95,000 clones, almost 85% of them singletons, with roughly 12% in the top ten. A note on this clone: The antigen is not known.

The chain combines TRBV11-2 with TRBJ1-2; 8 bases align to TRBD1. The material sequenced was PBMCs. This clonotype was sampled from a woman between 18 and 29 years old in good health and CMV-seropositive. The chain's CDR3 is CASSPGTGTTYGYTF. The CDR3 coding sequence is TGTGCCAGCAGCCCCGGGACAGGAACAACCTATGGCTACACCTTC.